Listed below are T cell receptor beta chains from one sample, sequenced in a study of cytomegalovirus exposure and HLA in healthy donors. TCRdb's copy holds only in-frame clones and misses some; the assay was immunoSEQ multiplex PCR. The sample has roughly 40,000 clones. The material sequenced was PBMCs. The receptors were gathered from a male donor in good health and CMV-seronegative. CDR3s include the opening cysteine and the closing phenylalanine or tryptophan. Fields, in order: D gene, J gene, V gene, CDR3 protein, CDR3 DNA. D genes are given only for firm matches.

>.|TRBJ2-3|TRBV7-9
CATQKITDTQYF
TGTGCCACCCAAAAAATTACAGATACGCAGTATTTT
>.|TRBJ1-2|TRBV2
CASTGQGRNYGYTF
TGTGCCAGCACCGGGCAGGGAAGAAACTATGGCTACACCTTC
>TRBD2|TRBJ2-7|TRBV14
CASSHAGGTYEQYF
TGTGCCAGCAGCCACGCGGGGGGGACCTACGAGCAGTACTTC
>.|TRBJ2-1|TRBV4-1
CASSGGSSYNEQFF
TGCGCCAGCTCAGGGGGGAGCTCCTACAATGAGCAGTTCTTC
>.|TRBJ2-3|TRBV9
CASSTRVLSTDTQYF
TGTGCCAGCAGCACCCGGGTCCTTTCCACAGATACGCAGTATTTT
>TRBD1|TRBJ2-7|TRBV6-6
CASSYSGQYEQYF
TGTGCCAGCAGTTACTCGGGACAGTACGAGCAGTACTTC
>.|TRBJ1-6|TRBV18
CASSPIKGDNSPLHF
TGTGCCAGCTCACCAATCAAGGGGGATAATTCACCCCTCCACTTT
>.|TRBJ1-1|TRBV5-1
CASSVASLGGMNTEAFF
TGCGCCAGCAGCGTAGCCTCCTTGGGGGGTATGAACACTGAAGCTTTCTTT
>.|TRBJ1-5|TRBV2
CASKEGNQPQHF
TGTGCCAGCAAAGAGGGAAATCAGCCCCAGCATTTT
>TRBD1|TRBJ2-1|TRBV18
CASSQFQSGTGHGEQFF
TGTGCCAGCTCACAATTCCAATCCGGGACAGGCCATGGTGAGCAGTTCTTC
>TRBD2|TRBJ2-3|TRBV5-1
CASSSGLAGGSDTQYF
TGCGCCAGCAGCTCGGGACTAGCGGGGGGTTCAGATACGCAGTATTTT
>TRBD1|TRBJ1-4|TRBV9
CASSQQGATNEKLFF
TGTGCCAGCAGTCAGCAGGGGGCAACTAATGAAAAACTGTTTTTT
>TRBD1|TRBJ2-5|TRBV27
CASSLSPGQGVRVETQYF
TGTGCCAGCAGTTTATCCCCGGGACAGGGGGTAAGGGTAGAGACCCAGTACTTC
>TRBD1|TRBJ2-4|TRBV20-1
CSARQGNIQYF
TGCAGTGCTCGACAGGGAAACATTCAGTACTTC
>.|TRBJ1-1|TRBV18
CASSTYTANTEAFF
TGTGCCAGCTCAACATATACAGCGAACACTGAAGCTTTCTTT
>TRBD2|TRBJ2-3|TRBV19
CASERGGVSDTQYF
TGTGCCTCCGAGCGGGGGGGCGTCTCAGATACGCAGTATTTT
>TRBD1|TRBJ1-5|TRBV5-6
CASSVDRGQPQHF
TGTGCCAGCAGCGTAGACAGGGGCCAGCCCCAGCATTTT
>.|TRBJ2-7|TRBV7-2
CASAPGVSSYEQYF
TGTGCCTCAGCGCCGGGGGTGAGCTCCTACGAGCAGTACTTC
>.|TRBJ1-2|TRBV19
CASSIDGRQGRGYTF
TGTGCCAGTAGTATAGATGGGAGGCAGGGACGTGGCTACACCTTC
>TRBD2|TRBJ2-1|TRBV9
CASSVESSGGSYNEQFF
TGTGCCAGCAGCGTAGAAAGTAGCGGGGGGTCCTACAATGAGCAGTTCTTC
>.|TRBJ1-2|TRBV19
CASSRGEVQGYTF
TGTGCCAGTAGCCGCGGGGAAGTACAAGGCTACACCTTC
>TRBD1|TRBJ2-7|TRBV5-1
CASSLRDRAYEQYF
TGCGCCAGCAGCTTGAGGGACAGGGCCTACGAGCAGTACTTC
>TRBD1|TRBJ2-7|TRBV7-9
CASSSSDRGPEHSTYEQYF
TGTGCCAGCAGCTCCTCGGACAGGGGGCCTGAACATTCGACCTACGAGCAGTACTTC
>TRBD2|TRBJ2-5|TRBV18
CASSPSTAGVQETQYF
TGTGCCAGCTCACCAAGTACAGCGGGGGTTCAAGAGACCCAGTACTTC
>.|TRBJ2-3|TRBV5-1
CASSRTGTRTDTQYF
TGCGCCAGCAGCAGGACCGGGACTCGGACAGATACGCAGTATTTT
>.|TRBJ1-2|TRBV7-9
CASSPGTSTTDGYTF
TGTGCCAGCAGCCCCGGGACAAGCACTACGGATGGCTACACCTTC
>.|TRBJ1-6|TRBV7-3
CASSLRRPGGGSPLHF
TGTGCCAGCAGCTTAAGGAGGCCTGGTGGTGGTTCACCCCTCCACTTT
>TRBD1|TRBJ2-1|TRBV5-6
CASSLGTGRNEQFF
TGTGCCAGCAGCTTGGGGACAGGTAGGAATGAGCAGTTCTTC
>TRBD1|TRBJ1-1|TRBV4-1
CASSQIDRERTEAFF
TGCGCCAGCAGCCAAATCGACAGGGAGCGCACTGAAGCTTTCTTT
>TRBD1|TRBJ1-1|TRBV5-6
CASSRPNRGPRNTEAFF
TGTGCCAGCAGCCGCCCGAACAGGGGGCCGAGGAACACTGAAGCTTTCTTT
>.|TRBJ2-5|TRBV19
CASSPGGPRETQYF
TGTGCCAGTAGTCCCGGGGGGCCGCGGGAGACCCAGTACTTC
>TRBD1|TRBJ2-1|TRBV6-5
CASSYLAGGIDEQFF
TGTGCCAGCAGTTACTTGGCAGGGGGCATAGATGAGCAGTTCTTC
>.|TRBJ2-6|TRBV12-5
CASGLGQLSGANVLTF
TGTGCTAGTGGTTTGGGACAGCTCTCTGGGGCCAACGTCCTGACTTTC
>.|TRBJ1-5|TRBV19
CASTRKQVRWDQPQHF
TGTGCCAGTACGAGGAAACAGGTGAGGTGGGATCAGCCCCAGCATTTT
>.|TRBJ2-1|TRBV5-1
CASSLDHGNEQFF
TGCGCCAGCAGCTTGGACCACGGGAATGAGCAGTTCTTC
>.|TRBJ1-1|TRBV9
CASSAPGDREAFF
TGTGCCAGCAGCGCACCAGGCGATCGAGAAGCTTTCTTT
>TRBD1|TRBJ1-2|TRBV5-6
CASSLATGAFYGYTF
TGTGCCAGCAGCTTGGCGACAGGGGCGTTTTATGGCTACACCTTC
>TRBD2|TRBJ2-1|TRBV6-5
CASSWLAGGDNEQFF
TGTGCCAGCAGTTGGCTAGCGGGGGGGGACAATGAGCAGTTCTTC
>TRBD1|TRBJ2-4|TRBV2
CASRAPGQGRNIQYF
TGCGCCAGCAGGGCACCGGGACAGGGGAGAAACATTCAGTACTTC
>.|TRBJ2-7|TRBV5-5
CASHLQGGSYEQYF
TGTGCCAGCCATCTCCAGGGAGGCTCCTACGAGCAGTACTTC
>TRBD2|TRBJ2-3|TRBV19
CASSIGAGAKDTQYF
TGTGCCAGTAGTATAGGAGCGGGGGCAAAAGATACGCAGTATTTT
>TRBD1|TRBJ1-5|TRBV19
CASSLWDSSNQPQHF
TGTGCCAGTAGTCTATGGGACAGTAGCAATCAGCCCCAGCATTTT
>.|TRBJ1-3|TRBV10-2
CASRQEPSGNTIYF
TGCGCCAGCAGACAGGAGCCCTCTGGAAACACCATATATTTT
>TRBD1|TRBJ1-1|TRBV7-2
CASSLDRGLGAEAFF
TGTGCCAGCAGCTTAGACAGGGGCCTGGGCGCTGAAGCTTTCTTT
>TRBD1|TRBJ2-7|TRBV6-6
CASRERTGVSYEQYF
TGTGCCAGCAGGGAACGGACAGGAGTCTCCTACGAGCAGTACTTC
>TRBD1|TRBJ2-5|TRBV14
CASSRNRGETQYF
TGTGCCAGCAGCCGGAACAGGGGAGAGACCCAGTACTTC
>.|TRBJ1-1|TRBV6-5
CASSYSQGMSTEAFF
TGTGCCAGCAGTTACTCTCAGGGGATGAGCACTGAAGCTTTCTTT
>TRBD1|TRBJ2-3|TRBV19
CASSVTGGSDTQYF
TGTGCCAGTAGTGTGACAGGGGGTTCGGATACGCAGTATTTT
>TRBD2|TRBJ2-3|TRBV6-1
CASSESLAGGSTDTQYF
TGTGCCAGCAGTGAATCACTAGCGGGGGGTAGCACAGATACGCAGTATTTT
>.|TRBJ2-5|TRBV19
CASSSLSEQETQYF
TGTGCCAGTAGTAGTCTGTCGGAGCAAGAGACCCAGTACTTC
>TRBD2|TRBJ2-1|TRBV19
CASSIRTSGRYNEQFF
TGTGCCAGTAGTATACGGACTAGCGGGAGATACAATGAGCAGTTCTTC
>.|TRBJ2-1|TRBV10-2
CASSDSDGTYNEQFF
TGCGCCAGCAGTGATAGCGACGGCACCTACAATGAGCAGTTCTTC
>.|TRBJ1-5|TRBV6-1
CASSDPRAGALYSNQPQHF
TGTGCCAGCAGTGACCCCCGCGCAGGGGCGTTATATAGCAATCAGCCCCAGCATTTT
>TRBD2|TRBJ2-2|TRBV5-1
CASSLIAGGPETGELFF
TGCGCCAGCAGCTTAATAGCGGGGGGGCCGGAGACCGGGGAGCTGTTTTTT
>.|TRBJ2-7|TRBV27
CASRFRDTAYEQYF
TGTGCCAGCAGGTTCAGGGACACAGCCTACGAGCAGTACTTC